The present T cell receptor (beta chain) was sequenced within a study of blood T cells in healthy people across ages. Whole-study findings and limits: Calculation of diversity from one million T cells yielded estimates considered to be underestimates. Correlation between TCR beta diversity and naive T cell percentage was strong. TCR beta diversity, measured per million T cells, fell in a roughly linear way with age.

This clonotype was picked up many times. What it binds is not known. Trimming removed 1 base at V and 7 bases at J, with 13 bases between. This CDR3 comprises 15 residues. CDR1 is SGHTA and CDR2 is FQGNSA in the germline V gene. Together with a sample-barcoded 5' primer, a J-beta primer mix was included in a second PCR lasting 7 to 11 cycles. Each CDR3 protein is one row after TCRdb ran MiXCR on the 5' RACE reads. The table lists approximately 800,000 distinct CDR3 sequences, 25% to 30% of them singletons. This sample also belongs to another study, concerning T cells of mothers and their children. That paper adds: The M1S primer of the second PCR added sample barcodes and 2-4 random nucleotides.

The chain joins TRBV7-2 to TRBJ2-2; D ambiguous. Material for sequencing was blood. This TCR was recovered from a boy under 18 in good health. CDR3 amino acids: CASSLDPLTGGELFF. The CDR3 coding sequence is TGTGCCAGCAGCTTAGATCCCCTTACGGGCGGGGAGCTGTTTTTT.